This note documents a single T cell receptor (beta chain) sequence. Its antigen remains unidentified. Here immunoSEQ multiplex PCR was the method, and the copy in TCRdb shows in-frame clones only, minus some. The table records roughly 76,000 clones, roughly 86% of them present only once. The data stem from a study of OX40 agonist ivuxolimab in advanced cancers. Across the study: Partial responses were achieved by three patients, of whom one had hepatocellular carcinoma and two had cutaneous melanoma.

Between the trimmed V and J ends, which lost 2 bases and 5 bases, there was a span of 3 bases. Germline V gene sequence: CDR1 SGHVS, CDR2 FNYEAQ. The CDR3 spans 11 residues. Patients were ineligible given autoimmune disease history or systemic immunosuppression. Study results and caveats: At doses 0.1 to 3.0 mg/kg, CD4+ and CD8+ clones expanded. Partial responders treated at 0.1-3.0 mg/kg exhibited clonal expansion among the lowest measured.

The TCR sequence derives from an adult with an advanced solid tumor such as melanoma, head and neck, liver or kidney cancer. The gene calls are TRBV7-6 and TRBJ2-5; D unresolved. The sequencing here drew on CD4+ or CD8+ T cells sorted from blood, taken in a trial of the OX40 agonist ivuxolimab. CDR3 in amino acids: CASSLSETQYF. As DNA, the CDR3 is TGTGCCAGCAGCTTATCGGAGACCCAGTACTTC.